Each of the 7 T cell receptor beta chains below was sequenced from the same sample in a study of CXCR3-negative and CXCR3-positive naive CD8 T cells. These receptors have no known antigen. Points from the study as a whole: TRB CDR3 hydrophobicity was greater in CXCR3-positive naive cells than in CXCR3-negative naive cells.

It was by 5' RACE with UMI labels that the TRB cDNA libraries were prepared. Following a re-call of the 5' RACE reads, TCRdb has one entry per CDR3 protein and lacks DNA. This sample contains about 150,000 distinct CDR3 sequences. Sequenced input: naive CXCR3+ CD8+ T cells from blood. Subset denoted: CD45RO-CCR7+CD27+CD95- naive CD8+ T cells expressing CXCR3 (TNR3+). The receptors originated from a human donor in good health. Some clones in this sample may be carry-over from other donors' samples.

V usage is TRBV14 and J usage is TRBJ2-7. Germline values: CDR1 SGHDN, CDR2 FVKESK. The CDR3 runs 15 residues. The CDR3 sequence is CASSRQFEPFYEQYF.

This chain links TRBV5-1 with TRBJ2-5; TCRdb's assignment of TRBD1 cannot be checked, as there is no DNA. The V gene's germline CDR1 is SGHRS and CDR2 YFSETQ. The CDR3 covers 14 residues. The CDR3 here is CASSSYRDGETQYF.

The rearrangement links TRBV7-7 to TRBJ2-3; without DNA, the TCRdb call of TRBD1 cannot be checked. Germline lookup yields CDR1 SSHAT and CDR2 FNYEAQ (reference sequence). This CDR3 comprises 13 residues. The CDR3 here is CASSYRAGDTQYF. Variable domain in full (rest from reference TRBV7-7 and TRBJ2-3): GAGVSQSPRYKVTKRGQDVTLRCDPISSHATLYWYQQALGQGPEFLTYFNYEAQPDKSGLPSDRFSAERPEGSISTLTIQRTEQRDSAMYRCASSYRAGDTQYFGPGTRLTVL.

J is TRBJ1-2 and V is TRBV13; TCRdb proposes TRBD1, but this gene call is untestable without DNA. Germline CDR1 and CDR2: PRHDT and FYEKMQ (reference sequence). CDR3 length: 15 amino acids. CDR3: CASSPTRTGAYGYTF.

The V call is TRBV20-1, the J call TRBJ2-7. CDR3 length: 13 residues. In germline, CDR1 is DFQATT, CDR2 SNEGSKA (reference sequence). CDR3 in amino acids: CSARHAATYEQYF.

V is TRBV7-8 and J is TRBJ2-1; the D call from TCRdb, TRBD1, cannot be confirmed without DNA. The V gene's germline CDR1 is SGHVS and CDR2 FQNEAQ. This CDR3 has 16 amino acids. The CDR3 loop reads CASSPGRIGSYNEQFF.

This rearrangement joins TRBV7-8 to TRBJ1-2; the TCRdb call, TRBD1, lacks DNA for checking. Germline loops: CDR1 SGHVS, CDR2 FQNEAQ. The CDR3 extends over 15 amino acids. CDR3 loop: CASSNPGTDNYGYTF. The whole variable domain, filled in from reference TRBV7-8 and TRBJ1-2, reads GAGVSQSPRYKVAKRGQDVALRCDPISGHVSLFWYQQALGQGPEFLTYFQNEAQLDKSGLPSDRFFAERPEGSVSTLKIQRTQQEDSAVYLCASSNPGTDNYGYTFGSGTRLTVV.